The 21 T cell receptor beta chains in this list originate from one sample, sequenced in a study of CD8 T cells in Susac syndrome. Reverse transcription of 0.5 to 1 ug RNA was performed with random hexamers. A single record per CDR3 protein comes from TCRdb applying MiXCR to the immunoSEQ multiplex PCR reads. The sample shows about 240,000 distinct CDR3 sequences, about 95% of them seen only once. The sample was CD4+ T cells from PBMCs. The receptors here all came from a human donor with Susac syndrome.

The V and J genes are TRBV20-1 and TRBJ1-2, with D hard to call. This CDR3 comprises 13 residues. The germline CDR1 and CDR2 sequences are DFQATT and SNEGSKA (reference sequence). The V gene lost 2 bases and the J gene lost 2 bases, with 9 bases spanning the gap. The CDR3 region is CSARLYGNYGYTF. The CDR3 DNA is TGCAGTGCTAGATTGTACGGAAACTATGGCTACACCTTC.

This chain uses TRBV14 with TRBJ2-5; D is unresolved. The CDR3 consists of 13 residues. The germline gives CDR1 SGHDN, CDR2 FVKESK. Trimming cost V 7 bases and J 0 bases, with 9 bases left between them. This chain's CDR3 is CASMGPDQETQYF. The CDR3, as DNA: TGTGCCAGCATGGGCCCCGACCAAGAGACCCAGTACTTC.

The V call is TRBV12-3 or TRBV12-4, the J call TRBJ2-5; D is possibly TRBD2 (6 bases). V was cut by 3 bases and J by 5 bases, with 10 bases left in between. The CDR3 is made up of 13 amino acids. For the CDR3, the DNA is TGTGCCAGCAGTTTGGAGGGTACGGAGACCCAGTACTTC. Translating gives CASSLEGTETQYF.

CDR3 coding DNA: TGTGCCAGCAGCCATACTAGCGTTTTTGCCGGTACGCAGTATTTT. Translated, it gives CASSHTSVFAGTQYF. The V call is TRBV14, the J call TRBJ2-3; 7 bases are a match to TRBD2. There are 15 residues in the CDR3. Germline V gene sequence: CDR1 SGHDN, CDR2 FVKESK. Germline trimming cut 3 bases from V and 8 bases from J; bases unmatched to any gene: 11.

Here the CDR3 DNA reads TGTGCCACCAGCAGAGCCCCGGGCCAGGTGGTGGATACGCAGTATTTT. This codes for CATSRAPGQVVDTQYF. The chain uses TRBV15 and TRBJ2-3; no firm D call. The CDR3 length is 16 residues. In germline, CDR1 is LNHNV, CDR2 YYDKDF (reference sequence). Trimming left V 1 base short and J 6 bases short, with 17 bases between.

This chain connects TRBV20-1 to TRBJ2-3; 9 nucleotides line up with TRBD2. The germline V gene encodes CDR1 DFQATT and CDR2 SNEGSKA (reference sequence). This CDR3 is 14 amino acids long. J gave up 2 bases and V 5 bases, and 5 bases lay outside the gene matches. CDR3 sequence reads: CSAPLAGTTDTQYF. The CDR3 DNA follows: TGCAGTGCTCCTCTAGCGGGAACCACAGATACGCAGTATTTT.

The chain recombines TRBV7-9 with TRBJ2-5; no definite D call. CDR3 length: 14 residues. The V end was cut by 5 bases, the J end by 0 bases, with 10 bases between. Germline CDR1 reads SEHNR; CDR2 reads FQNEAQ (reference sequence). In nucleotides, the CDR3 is TGTGCCAGCAGCCCCGGCAGGAACCAAGAGACCCAGTACTTC. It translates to CASSPGRNQETQYF.

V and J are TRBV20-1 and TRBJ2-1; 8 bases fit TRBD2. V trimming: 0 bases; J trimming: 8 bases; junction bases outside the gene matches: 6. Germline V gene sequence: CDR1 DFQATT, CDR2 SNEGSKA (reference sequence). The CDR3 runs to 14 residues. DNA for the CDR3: TGCAGTGCTAGAGATCGTTTAGCGGGACATGAGCAGTTCTTC. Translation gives CSARDRLAGHEQFF.

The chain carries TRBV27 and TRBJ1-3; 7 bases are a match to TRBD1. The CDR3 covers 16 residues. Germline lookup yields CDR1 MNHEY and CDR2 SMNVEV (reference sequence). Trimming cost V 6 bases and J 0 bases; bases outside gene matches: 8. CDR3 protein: CASRPGQLLSGNTIYF. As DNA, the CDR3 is TGTGCCAGCAGACCGGGACAGCTGCTCTCTGGAAACACCATATATTTT.

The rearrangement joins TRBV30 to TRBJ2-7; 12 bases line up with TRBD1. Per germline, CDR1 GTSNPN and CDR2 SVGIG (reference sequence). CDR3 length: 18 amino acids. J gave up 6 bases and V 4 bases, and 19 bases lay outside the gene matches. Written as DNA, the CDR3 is TGTGCCTGGACCGCGTCACGCCGGGGACAGGGGGCGCCGGGCGAGCAGTACTTC. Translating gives CAWTASRRGQGAPGEQYF.

The CDR3 DNA sequence: TGCAGTGCTAGCTATGGGGGGCCGGGCACCGGGGAGCTGTTTTTT. It yields the protein CSASYGGPGTGELFF. This rearrangement joins TRBV20-1 to TRBJ2-2, with D perhaps matching TRBD1 or TRBD2 (6 bases each). The V gene's germline CDR1 is DFQATT and CDR2 SNEGSKA (reference sequence). Trimming took off 3 bases at V and 4 bases at J, with 15 bases between the two ends. CDR3 length: 15 residues.

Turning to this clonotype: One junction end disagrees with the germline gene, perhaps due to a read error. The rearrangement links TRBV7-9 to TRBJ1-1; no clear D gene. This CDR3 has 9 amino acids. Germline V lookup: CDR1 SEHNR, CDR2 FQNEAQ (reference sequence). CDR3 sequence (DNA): TGTGCCAGCACCCTGGAGTTTGCCTTT. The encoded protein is CASTLEFAF.

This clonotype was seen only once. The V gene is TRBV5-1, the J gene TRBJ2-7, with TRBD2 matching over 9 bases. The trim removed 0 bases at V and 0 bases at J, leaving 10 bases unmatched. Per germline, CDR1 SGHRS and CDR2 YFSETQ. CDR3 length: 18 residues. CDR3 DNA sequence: TGCGCCAGCAGCTTGGCTTCTCGACTAGCGGACCCCTCCTACGAGCAGTACTTC. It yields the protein CASSLASRLADPSYEQYF.

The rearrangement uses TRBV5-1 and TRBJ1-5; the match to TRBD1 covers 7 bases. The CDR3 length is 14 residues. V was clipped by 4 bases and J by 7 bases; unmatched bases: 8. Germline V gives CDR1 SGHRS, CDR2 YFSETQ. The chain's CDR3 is CASSPLDREQPQHF. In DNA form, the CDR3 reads TGCGCCAGCAGCCCACTTGACAGGGAGCAGCCCCAGCATTTT. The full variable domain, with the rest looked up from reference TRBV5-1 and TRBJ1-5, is KAGVTQTPRYLIKTRGQQVTLSCSPISGHRSVSWYQQTPGQGLQFLFEYFSETQRNKGNFPGRFSGRQFSNSRSEMNVSTLELGDSALYLCASSPLDREQPQHFGDGTRLSIL.

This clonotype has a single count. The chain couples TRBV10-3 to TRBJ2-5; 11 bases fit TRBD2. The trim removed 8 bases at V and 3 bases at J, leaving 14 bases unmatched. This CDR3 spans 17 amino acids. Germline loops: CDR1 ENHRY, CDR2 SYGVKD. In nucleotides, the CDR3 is TGTGCCATCTCGGGACTAGCGGATAGGAATGCGAAAGAGACCCAGTACTTC. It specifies CAISGLADRNAKETQYF.

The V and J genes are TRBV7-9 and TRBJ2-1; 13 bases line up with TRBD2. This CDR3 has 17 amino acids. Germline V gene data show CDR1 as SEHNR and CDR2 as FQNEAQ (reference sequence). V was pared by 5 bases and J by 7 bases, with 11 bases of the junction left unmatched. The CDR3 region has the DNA TGTGCCAGCAGCCTTAGACTAGCGGGAGGCCTATGGAATGAGCAGTTCTTC. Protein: CASSLRLAGGLWNEQFF.

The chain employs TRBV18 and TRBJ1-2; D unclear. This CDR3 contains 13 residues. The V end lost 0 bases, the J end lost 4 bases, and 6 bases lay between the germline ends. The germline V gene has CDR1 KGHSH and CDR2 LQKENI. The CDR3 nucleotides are TGTGCCAGCTCACCACCCGTTCTCTATGGCTACACCTTC. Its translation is CASSPPVLYGYTF.

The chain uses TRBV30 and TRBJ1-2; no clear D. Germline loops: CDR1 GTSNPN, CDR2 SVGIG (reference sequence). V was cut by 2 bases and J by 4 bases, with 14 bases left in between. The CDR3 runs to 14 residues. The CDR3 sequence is CAWSSGREVYGYTF. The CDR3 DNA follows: TGTGCCTGGAGTTCCGGTAGGGAGGTCTATGGCTACACCTTC.

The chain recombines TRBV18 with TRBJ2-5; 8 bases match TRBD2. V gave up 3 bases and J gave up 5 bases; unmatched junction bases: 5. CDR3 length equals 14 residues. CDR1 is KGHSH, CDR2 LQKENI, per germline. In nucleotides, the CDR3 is TGTGCCAGCTCACCTCGGGGGGGTCAGGAGACCCAGTACTTC. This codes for CASSPRGGQETQYF.

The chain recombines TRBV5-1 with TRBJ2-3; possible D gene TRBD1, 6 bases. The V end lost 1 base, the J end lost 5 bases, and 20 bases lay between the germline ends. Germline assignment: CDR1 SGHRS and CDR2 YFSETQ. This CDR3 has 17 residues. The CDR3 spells CASSLLQGPLRGDTQYF. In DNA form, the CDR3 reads TGCGCCAGCAGCTTGTTACAGGGCCCCCTTAGAGGAGATACGCAGTATTTT.

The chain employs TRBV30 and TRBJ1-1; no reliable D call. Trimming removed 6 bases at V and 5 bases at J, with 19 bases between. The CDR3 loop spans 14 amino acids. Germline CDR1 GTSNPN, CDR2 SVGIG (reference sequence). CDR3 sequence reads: CACIPLGRETEAFF. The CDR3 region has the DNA TGTGCCTGCATCCCCCTAGGGAGGGAAACTGAAGCTTTCTTT.